The rows below give T cell receptor beta chains drawn from one sample of a study of tumor-infiltrating lymphocytes in oesophageal squamous cell carcinoma. TCRdb redid the calling of the PCR reads with MiXCR, one entry per CDR3 protein. The sample lists roughly 13,000 distinct CDR3 sequences, over 45% occurring once. Input material: blood. These receptors originate from a male donor with esophageal squamous cell carcinoma. CDR3s leave out the opening cysteine and the closing phenylalanine or tryptophan.

j_call: TRBJ2-7
v_call: TRBV12-3/TRBV12-4
cdr3_aa: ASSPSGDTYNEQY

j_call: TRBJ2-3
v_call: TRBV7-3
cdr3_aa: ASSSPTSGSTVPGELY

j_call: TRBJ1-2
v_call: TRBV11-2
cdr3_aa: ASSLGQPGSHGYT

j_call: TRBJ2-1
v_call: TRBV11-2
cdr3_aa: ASSLESFNEQF

j_call: TRBJ2-7
v_call: TRBV5-1
cdr3_aa: ASSLIVGTSYEQY

j_call: TRBJ2-5
v_call: TRBV7-7
cdr3_aa: ASSVTQRGETQY

j_call: TRBJ2-7
v_call: TRBV7-8
cdr3_aa: ASSPPGQGKSYEQY

j_call: TRBJ1-1
v_call: TRBV11-1
cdr3_aa: ASSSRQGDTEAF

j_call: TRBJ2-3
v_call: TRBV28
cdr3_aa: ASSFPSPPGKNTGELY

j_call: TRBJ2-7
v_call: TRBV7-2
cdr3_aa: ASSWAQGWYNEQY

j_call: TRBJ2-3
v_call: TRBV7-2
cdr3_aa: ASSPQLIWGELADTQY

j_call: .
v_call: TRBV7-9
cdr3_aa: ASSYASSETQY

j_call: TRBJ2-3
v_call: TRBV7-9
cdr3_aa: ASSLGAGLAGRDTQY

j_call: TRBJ1-2
v_call: TRBV7-9
cdr3_aa: ASSLRSQGLNYGYT

j_call: .
v_call: TRBV19
cdr3_aa: ASSKELAGVGYEQY

j_call: TRBJ1-1
v_call: TRBV5-5
cdr3_aa: ASSLDVGATEAF

j_call: TRBJ1-2
v_call: TRBV7-9
cdr3_aa: ASSNIITGDFNYGYT

j_call: TRBJ2-4
v_call: TRBV4-3
cdr3_aa: ASSERAKNIQY

j_call: TRBJ2-3
v_call: TRBV7-3
cdr3_aa: ASSLSRGTDTQY

j_call: TRBJ2-7
v_call: TRBV7-9
cdr3_aa: ASSLILGLQY

j_call: TRBJ1-2
v_call: TRBV27
cdr3_aa: ASSPQGTSYGYT

j_call: TRBJ1-4
v_call: TRBV5-4
cdr3_aa: ASSGDRRVNEKLF

j_call: TRBJ1-5
v_call: TRBV6-1
cdr3_aa: ASSETHSNQPQH

j_call: .
v_call: TRBV20-1
cdr3_aa: SAELADNEQY

j_call: .
v_call: TRBV7-6
cdr3_aa: ASSPRTSGEQF

j_call: .
v_call: TRBV7-7
cdr3_aa: ASSPSGIQETQY

j_call: TRBJ2-2
v_call: TRBV7-8
cdr3_aa: ASSPFGGVTGELF

j_call: TRBJ2-3
v_call: TRBV6-2/TRBV6-3
cdr3_aa: ASSEWTGGTDTQY

j_call: TRBJ2-7
v_call: TRBV7-6
cdr3_aa: ASSWTGGLSPLH

j_call: TRBJ2-1
v_call: TRBV6-2/TRBV6-3
cdr3_aa: ASSYSEGWSEFQQF

j_call: .
v_call: TRBV7-9
cdr3_aa: ASRMKGAPETQY

j_call: TRBJ2-5
v_call: TRBV6-1
cdr3_aa: ASSSEGVTQY

j_call: TRBJ2-1
v_call: TRBV3-1
cdr3_aa: ASSPWGGNNEQF

j_call: .
v_call: TRBV7-6
cdr3_aa: ASRPNSGYNEQF

j_call: TRBJ2-1
v_call: TRBV7-9
cdr3_aa: ASSFLIPYDLWSYNEQF

j_call: TRBJ2-3
v_call: TRBV5-4
cdr3_aa: ASSLDSGSATQY

j_call: TRBJ2-7
v_call: TRBV7-9
cdr3_aa: ASSLVGEGISDEQY

j_call: TRBJ2-1
v_call: TRBV11-2
cdr3_aa: ASSRRTSGTNEQF

j_call: TRBJ1-1
v_call: TRBV6-1
cdr3_aa: ATTRGREGKNTEAF

j_call: TRBJ2-4
v_call: TRBV9
cdr3_aa: ASSLQGQGTEAF

j_call: TRBJ2-2
v_call: TRBV7-2
cdr3_aa: ASSLGQGGGELF

j_call: TRBJ2-7
v_call: TRBV9
cdr3_aa: ASSATSGSYEQY